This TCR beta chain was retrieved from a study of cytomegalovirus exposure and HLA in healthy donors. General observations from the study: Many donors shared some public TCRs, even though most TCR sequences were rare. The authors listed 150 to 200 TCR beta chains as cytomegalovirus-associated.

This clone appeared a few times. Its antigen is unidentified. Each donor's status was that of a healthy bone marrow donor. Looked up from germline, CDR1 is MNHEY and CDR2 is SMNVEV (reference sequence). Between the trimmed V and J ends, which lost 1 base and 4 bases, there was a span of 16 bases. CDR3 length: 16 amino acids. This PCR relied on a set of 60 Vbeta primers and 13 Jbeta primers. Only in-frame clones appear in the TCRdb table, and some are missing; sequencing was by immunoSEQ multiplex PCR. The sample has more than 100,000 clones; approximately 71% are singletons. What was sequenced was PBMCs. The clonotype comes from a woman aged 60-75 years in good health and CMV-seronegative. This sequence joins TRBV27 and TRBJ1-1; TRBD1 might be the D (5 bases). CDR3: CASSLFRQGVGTEAFF. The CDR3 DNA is TGTGCCAGCAGTTTATTCAGGCAGGGCGTCGGCACTGAAGCTTTCTTT.